A single sample gave rise to the 18 T cell receptor beta chains below, sequenced in a study of cytomegalovirus exposure and HLA in healthy donors. The repertoire was sequenced with immunoSEQ multiplex PCR; TCRdb's copy has only in-frame clones and lacks some. The table records around 150,000 clones, 70% to 85% of them present only once. Sequenced sample: PBMCs. All receptors derive from a man between 25 and 39 years old in good health and CMV-seropositive.

The chain recombines TRBV18 with TRBJ2-3; 8 nucleotides agree with TRBD1. After removal of 8 bases from V and 6 bases from J, the junction contained 13 bases not matched to a gene. The V gene's germline CDR1 is KGHSH and CDR2 LQKENI. The CDR3 contains 15 residues. This CDR3 is CASTFGQGVSDTQYF. The CDR3 region has the DNA TGTGCCAGCACCTTTGGACAGGGAGTGTCGGATACGCAGTATTTT.

This chain connects TRBV7-3 to TRBJ2-5; 7 nucleotides align to TRBD2. In germline, CDR1 is SGHTA, CDR2 FQGTGA. After removal of 5 bases from V and 2 bases from J, the junction contained 17 bases not matched to a gene. This CDR3 region has 18 residues. CDR3 DNA sequence: TGTGCCAGCAGCACCCCCACCCTTCCGGGGGGAAAACAAGAGACCCAGTACTTC. This gives the protein CASSTPTLPGGKQETQYF.

This chain joins TRBV2 and TRBJ1-1, with 8 bases lining up with TRBD1. With 6 bases clipped from V and 0 bases from J, the junction kept 9 bases outside the gene matches. Germline CDR1 and CDR2: SNHLY and FYNNEI. The CDR3 is 16 amino acids. The CDR3 region has the DNA TGTGCCAGCAGAGCAGGGGGCGTTAATATGAACACTGAAGCTTTCTTT. Its protein is CASRAGGVNMNTEAFF.

The chain uses TRBV7-9 and TRBJ1-5, with D possibly being TRBD1 (5 bases). The CDR3 has 16 residues. Germline CDR1 SEHNR, CDR2 FQNEAQ (reference sequence). Trimming removed 1 base from V and 3 bases from J, with 13 bases in between. The DNA of the CDR3 is TGTGCCAGCAGCTTAGGTCGGCAGGGCAACAATCAGCCCCAGCATTTT. This codes for CASSLGRQGNNQPQHF. The full variable domain, its missing parts supplied by reference TRBV7-9 and TRBJ1-5, is DTGVSQNPRHKITKRGQNVTFRCDPISEHNRLYWYRQTLGQGPEFLTYFQNEAQLEKSRLLSDRFSAERPKGSFSTLEIQRTEQGDSAMYLCASSLGRQGNNQPQHFGDGTRLSIL.

V gene TRBV6-6 combines with J gene TRBJ2-5; 10 bases are shared with TRBD1. The CDR3 sequence is 15 residues long. Germline CDR1 reads MNHNY; CDR2 reads SVGAGI (reference sequence). After removal of 0 bases from V and 4 bases from J, the junction contained 2 bases not matched to a gene. DNA for the CDR3: TGTGCCAGCAGTTACTCGGGACAGGGGTTAGAGACCCAGTACTTC. As protein: CASSYSGQGLETQYF.

A single count supports this clone. The chain carries TRBV4-1 and TRBJ2-3; 12 bases match TRBD2. Trimming at V came to 3 bases and at J to 5 bases, leaving 6 bases not matched to a gene. CDR3 length: 16 amino acids. Germline lookup yields CDR1 MGHRA and CDR2 YSYEKL. CDR3 DNA sequence: TGCGCCAGCAGCCACGGACTAGCGGGACTGCTAGATACGCAGTATTTT. Translated: CASSHGLAGLLDTQYF.

The chain is built from TRBV6-5 and TRBJ2-7; the match to TRBD1 covers 7 bases. V lost 3 bases to trimming and J lost 1 base; unmatched junction nucleotides: 3. The CDR3 is 14 residues long. Germline CDR1 is MNHEY and CDR2 is SVGAGI. The CDR3: CASSYGQVSYEQYF. The CDR3 DNA sequence: TGTGCCAGCAGTTATGGACAGGTATCCTACGAGCAGTACTTC.

There are a few counts of this clone. V and J are TRBV30 and TRBJ2-1; 7 bases map to TRBD2. The CDR3 loop spans 14 amino acids. V lost 2 bases to trimming and J lost 4 bases; unmatched junction nucleotides: 5. Germline V gene sequence: CDR1 GTSNPN, CDR2 SVGIG (reference sequence). The CDR3 DNA follows: TGTGCCTGGAGTCGGTCTAGCGGATACAATGAGCAGTTCTTC. Residues: CAWSRSSGYNEQFF.

J is TRBJ1-2 and V is TRBV10-2; a possible D gene is TRBD1 (5 bases). The germline gives CDR1 WSHSY, CDR2 SAAADI. V dropped 3 bases and J dropped 3 bases, with 11 bases sitting between them. The CDR3 length is 14 residues. In DNA form, the CDR3 reads TGCGCCAGCAGTGAAGAGGCAGGGTACTATGGCTACACCTTC. Translation gives CASSEEAGYYGYTF.

The chain is built from TRBV4-3 and TRBJ2-5; possible D gene TRBD2, 6 bases. The CDR3 is made up of 13 amino acids. Per the germline V gene, CDR1 is LGHNA and CDR2 is YSLEER. The V gene lost 3 bases and the J gene lost 5 bases, with 10 bases spanning the gap. The CDR3 region is CASSHLAGETQYF. DNA of the CDR3: TGCGCCAGCAGCCACCTCGCGGGGGAGACCCAGTACTTC.

This clone has more than one count but fewer than ten. The V and J genes are TRBV2 and TRBJ2-3, with TRBD1 matching 8 bases. The germline CDR1 and CDR2 sequences are SNHLY and FYNNEI. V shed 9 bases, J shed 0 bases, and the junction held 14 bases outside the gene matches. This CDR3 contains 17 residues. For the CDR3, the DNA is TGTGCCAGTCTAAGGGCAGGGGGCGGAATTAGCACAGATACGCAGTATTTT. It yields the protein CASLRAGGGISTDTQYF.

This chain uses TRBV7-9 with TRBJ2-7, with D possibly matching TRBD2 (6 bases). Germline-derived CDR1 and CDR2 are SEHNR and FQNEAQ (reference sequence). Deletions cut 1 base from V and 1 base from J, with 23 bases between. The CDR3 is 19 amino acids. CDR3 amino acids: CASSLGDWPVLVLSYEQYF. CDR3 sequence (DNA): TGTGCCAGCAGCTTAGGGGACTGGCCTGTCCTGGTCTTATCCTACGAGCAGTACTTC. Variable domain in full (rest from reference TRBV7-9 and TRBJ2-7): DTGVSQNPRHKITKRGQNVTFRCDPISEHNRLYWYRQTLGQGPEFLTYFQNEAQLEKSRLLSDRFSAERPKGSFSTLEIQRTEQGDSAMYLCASSLGDWPVLVLSYEQYFGPGTRLTVT.

The rearrangement joins TRBV29-1 to TRBJ1-2; possibly TRBD1 for D (5 bases). The V gene's germline CDR1 is SQVTM and CDR2 ANQGSEA. The V gene lost 1 base and the J gene lost 5 bases, with 8 bases spanning the gap. The CDR3 is 12 amino acids. CDR3 sequence reads: CSVEGGEYGYTF. In nucleotides, the CDR3 is TGCAGCGTTGAAGGGGGCGAGTATGGCTACACCTTC. The entire variable domain, with the rest obtained from reference TRBV29-1 and TRBJ1-2, is as follows: SAVISQKPSRDICQRGTSLTIQCQVDSQVTMMFWYRQQPGQSLTLIATANQGSEATYESGFVIDKFPISRPNLTFSTLTVSNMSPEDSSIYLCSVEGGEYGYTFGSGTRLTVV.

CDR3 amino acids: CASSRGQGAAEAFF. For the CDR3, the DNA is TGTGCCAGCAGCAGGGGACAGGGGGCTGCTGAAGCTTTCTTT. The V gene is TRBV5-4, the J gene TRBJ1-1, with TRBD1 identical over 12 bases. The J segment lost 6 bases and the V segment lost 4 bases, leaving 4 bases of the junction unmatched. The length of the CDR3 is 14 residues. Germline-derived CDR1 and CDR2 are SGHNT and YYREEE (reference sequence).

The CDR3 sequence: CASSFASHVRTGELFF. The CDR3 DNA reads TGTGCCAGCAGCTTTGCTAGTCATGTGAGGACCGGGGAGCTGTTTTTT. The chain couples TRBV7-9 to TRBJ2-2; D is unresolved. This CDR3 has 16 residues. Per the germline V gene, CDR1 is SEHNR and CDR2 is FQNEAQ (reference sequence). Trimming removed 3 bases from V and 5 bases from J, with 16 bases in between.

The chain links TRBV15 to TRBJ1-3, with unresolved D. Germline CDR1 is LNHNV and CDR2 is YYDKDF (reference sequence). This CDR3 contains 16 residues. Trimming removed 0 bases at V and 0 bases at J, with 9 bases between. DNA for the CDR3: TGTGCCACCAGCAGAGATGGGCACCACTCTGGAAACACCATATATTTT. Amino acid sequence: CATSRDGHHSGNTIYF.

The chain joins TRBV2 to TRBJ2-2, with 13 bases lining up with TRBD2. CDR1 and CDR2 (germline): SNHLY, FYNNEI. V shed 6 bases, J shed 5 bases, and the junction held 12 bases outside the gene matches. This CDR3 contains 18 residues. The CDR3 nucleotides read TGTGCCAGCAGACCTACTAGCGGGGGGGCTATCGGAACCGGGGAGCTGTTTTTT. This translates into CASRPTSGGAIGTGELFF.

This rearrangement joins TRBV6-8 to TRBJ2-3; 13 bases line up with TRBD2. Germline CDR1 MNHGY, CDR2 SAAAGT. The ends lost 6 bases at V and 6 bases at J; junction bases unmatched: 12. This CDR3 is built from 17 residues. The CDR3 loop is CASSPYSLAGGLDTQYF. DNA for the CDR3: TGTGCCAGCAGCCCTTACTCACTAGCGGGAGGGCTGGATACGCAGTATTTT.